The next 21 T cell receptor beta chains were all read from a single sample in a study of blood T cell repertoires in COVID-19. TCRdb's copy holds only in-frame clones and misses some; the assay was immunoSEQ multiplex PCR. Here the sample spans about 430,000 clones, about 88% being singletons. Sequencing input: PBMCs or T cells enriched from blood (not recorded which). The receptor source for this set is a woman between 18 and 30 years old who had been exposed to COVID-19.

This chain links TRBV29-1 with TRBJ1-1, with TRBD1 as a possible D gene (5 bases). Between the trimmed V and J ends, which lost 4 bases and 0 bases, there was a span of 12 bases. The CDR3 consists of 14 residues. Germline-derived CDR1 and CDR2 are SQVTM and ANQGSEA. CDR3 coding DNA: TGCAGCGTTGCAACAGGCCGCTTGAACACTGAAGCTTTCTTT. Its protein product is CSVATGRLNTEAFF. Drawing the rest from reference TRBV29-1 and TRBJ1-1, the complete variable domain is SAVISQKPSRDICQRGTSLTIQCQVDSQVTMMFWYRQQPGQSLTLIATANQGSEATYESGFVIDKFPISRPNLTFSTLTVSNMSPEDSSIYLCSVATGRLNTEAFFGQGTRLTVV.

V gene TRBV7-9 combines with J gene TRBJ2-1; TRBD2 matches at 8 bases. J gave up 4 bases and V 5 bases, and 13 bases lay outside the gene matches. Per germline, CDR1 SEHNR and CDR2 FQNEAQ (reference sequence). The CDR3 loop spans 17 amino acids. CDR3: CASSPDTGTRKYNEQFF. As DNA, the CDR3 is TGTGCCAGCAGCCCGGACACCGGGACTAGGAAATACAATGAGCAGTTCTTC. Full variable domain (rest looked up from reference TRBV7-9 and TRBJ2-1): DTGVSQNPRHKITKRGQNVTFRCDPISEHNRLYWYRQTLGQGPEFLTYFQNEAQLEKSRLLSDRFSAERPKGSFSTLEIQRTEQGDSAMYLCASSPDTGTRKYNEQFFGPGTRLTVL.

This sequence joins TRBV10-1 and TRBJ2-5; 9 bases align to TRBD1. The V gene end was trimmed by 6 bases and the J gene end by 4 bases; junction bases not matched to a gene: 3. The CDR3 length is 13 residues. Per germline, CDR1 WNHNN and CDR2 SYGVQD (reference sequence). The DNA for the CDR3 is TGCGCCAGCAGCCGGGACAGGGTAGAGACCCAGTACTTC. It codes for CASSRDRVETQYF.

The V and J genes are TRBV19 and TRBJ2-7, with 9 bases matching TRBD1. Germline CDR1 reads LNHDA; CDR2 reads SQIVND (reference sequence). The CDR3 length is 14 residues. Trimming at V came to 4 bases and at J to 3 bases, leaving 4 bases not matched to a gene. In DNA form, the CDR3 reads TGTGCCAGTAGTAAATGGACAGGGGACTACGAGCAGTACTTC. Amino acids: CASSKWTGDYEQYF.

This clone was recorded only once. The chain couples TRBV24-1 to TRBJ1-5; 7 bases align to TRBD1. CDR1 and CDR2 (germline): KGHDR, SFDVKD. The trim removed 4 bases at V and 9 bases at J, leaving 11 bases unmatched. The length of the CDR3 is 15 residues. Here the CDR3 reads CATSENRDSGGPQHF. Written as DNA, the CDR3 is TGTGCCACCAGTGAGAACCGGGACAGCGGTGGGCCCCAGCATTTT.

This chain joins TRBV7-6 and TRBJ1-5, with a weak D call TRBD1 (6 bases). This CDR3 is built from 14 residues. CDR1 SGHVS and CDR2 FNYEAQ come from the germline V gene. The V gene lost 2 bases and the J gene lost 3 bases, with 8 bases spanning the gap. The DNA for the CDR3 is TGTGCCAGCAGCTTACACAGGGTCAATCAGCCCCAGCATTTT. Its protein product is CASSLHRVNQPQHF.

This clone was detected a few times. This chain links TRBV27 with TRBJ1-4; D might be TRBD1 (5 bases). Germline CDR1 and CDR2: MNHEY and SMNVEV (reference sequence). The V and J ends lost 2 bases and 8 bases respectively, with 12 bases between them. This CDR3 has 14 residues. CDR3: CASSLLRVGEKLFF. In DNA form, the CDR3 reads TGTGCCAGCAGTTTACTCAGGGTTGGGGAAAAACTGTTTTTT.

The gene calls are TRBV9 and TRBJ1-5; 7 bases line up with TRBD1. Trimming took 3 bases from V and 4 from J; bases not matched to a gene: 4. This CDR3 is 14 amino acids long. CDR1 and CDR2 (germline): SGDLS, YYNGEE. CDR3 protein: CASSGGDSNQPQHF. CDR3 DNA: TGTGCCAGCAGCGGGGGGGACAGTAATCAGCCCCAGCATTTT.

The genes are TRBV28 and TRBJ1-5, with D possibly TRBD1 on 5 matching bases. CDR3 length: 16 amino acids. Trimming took 5 bases from V and 0 from J, leaving 14 bases between them. Per the germline V gene, CDR1 is MDHEN and CDR2 is SYDVKM. The CDR3 DNA is TGTGCCAGCAGTCCGTACGGGGGGGATAGCAATCAGCCCCAGCATTTT. Amino acid sequence: CASSPYGGDSNQPQHF.

This sequence joins TRBV5-5 and TRBJ1-2; the match to TRBD1 covers 12 bases. V was pared by 4 bases and J by 8 bases, with 9 bases of the junction left unmatched. Germline V gene sequence: CDR1 SGHKS, CDR2 YYEKEE (reference sequence). This CDR3 is 15 amino acids long. In DNA form, the CDR3 reads TGTGCCAGCAGCGATCCGGGACAGGGGGCCGTGGGCTACACCTTC. Translation: CASSDPGQGAVGYTF.

The rearrangement links TRBV4-1 to TRBJ2-1, with 7 nucleotides matching TRBD2. The V gene end was trimmed by 1 base and the J gene end by 5 bases; junction bases not matched to a gene: 11. This CDR3 comprises 17 residues. Per germline, CDR1 MGHRA and CDR2 YSYEKL. The CDR3 reads CASSQGKRGRSDNEQFF. CDR3 nucleotide sequence: TGCGCCAGCAGCCAAGGGAAGCGCGGGAGATCGGACAATGAGCAGTTCTTC.

The chain has TRBV11-2 and TRBJ2-5; 13 bases match TRBD2. The V gene's germline CDR1 is SGHAT and CDR2 FQNNGV. V trimming: 1 base; J trimming: 1 base; junction bases outside the gene matches: 3. The CDR3 has 17 amino acids. This chain's CDR3 is CASSLGGLAGSQETQYF. In nucleotides, the CDR3 is TGTGCCAGCAGCTTAGGGGGACTAGCGGGAAGCCAAGAGACCCAGTACTTC.

With regard to this clone: Other nucleotide sequences in the sample specify the same CDR3. As DNA, the CDR3 is TGTGCCAGCAGCTTTCAAGGACAGGGAGGATATGGCTACACCTTC. Protein sequence: CASSFQGQGGYGYTF. The chain recombines TRBV5-4 with TRBJ1-2, with 8 bases fitting TRBD1. The CDR3 length is 15 residues. Germline V CDR1 and CDR2: SGHNT, YYREEE (reference sequence). J was trimmed by 5 bases and V by 2 bases; bases with no gene match: 8.

The rearrangement joins TRBV7-9 to TRBJ2-4; possibly TRBD1 for D (6 bases). CDR1 is SEHNR and CDR2 is FQNEAQ in the germline V gene (reference sequence). V shed 1 base and J shed 6 bases, with 13 bases lying between them. The CDR3 runs to 15 residues. The CDR3 nucleotides are TGTGCCAGCAGCTTAGTCGGACAGATTGGAAACATTCAGTACTTC. Its protein product is CASSLVGQIGNIQYF.

This clone was seen only once. The chain has TRBV11-3 and TRBJ2-3; 11 bases align to TRBD2. Germline CDR1 and CDR2: SGHNT and YENEEA. Trimming cost V 5 bases and J 4 bases; bases outside gene matches: 5. The CDR3 runs 15 residues. This CDR3 is CASSVGSGRADTQYF. The CDR3 DNA reads as TGTGCCAGCAGCGTAGGTAGCGGGAGGGCAGATACGCAGTATTTT. Based on the CDR3 plus reference TRBV11-3 and TRBJ2-3, the full variable domain is EAGVVQSPRYKIIEKKQPVAFWCNPISGHNTLYWYLQNLGQGPELLIRYENEEAVDDSQLPKDRFSAERLKGVDSTLKIQPAELGDSAVYLCASSVGSGRADTQYFGPGTRLTVL.

This rearrangement joins TRBV19 to TRBJ1-5, with 9 bases that match TRBD1. The CDR3 is 17 residues long. Germline V gene lookup returns CDR1 LNHDA and CDR2 SQIVND (reference sequence). The junction had 5 bases not matched to a gene; V was cut back by 1 base and J by 1 base. The CDR3 is CASSIGKGTGSNQPQHF. In DNA form, the CDR3 reads TGTGCCAGTAGTATAGGAAAAGGGACAGGGAGCAATCAGCCCCAGCATTTT.

Comments on this clone: Different DNA sequences within this sample yield the same CDR3. This rearrangement joins TRBV28 to TRBJ1-5; D gene unclear. The CDR3 runs to 13 residues. CDR1 is MDHEN, CDR2 SYDVKM, per germline. The germline V and J ends were trimmed by 6 bases and 0 bases, with 6 bases remaining between them. CDR3 loop: CASRTNSNQPQHF. CDR3 in DNA: TGTGCCAGCAGGACTAATAGCAATCAGCCCCAGCATTTT.

V is TRBV6-6 and J is TRBJ2-7; tentatively, D is TRBD2 (5 bases). Germline V gene lookup returns CDR1 MNHNY and CDR2 SVGAGI (reference sequence). Trimming removed 6 bases at V and 7 bases at J, with 13 bases between. The CDR3 sequence is 12 residues long. The CDR3 sequence: CASSLLANEQYF. The DNA of the CDR3 is TGTGCCAGCAGCCTCCTAGCAAATGAGCAGTACTTC.

This clone showed up just a few times. The chain uses TRBV5-1 and TRBJ2-2; 10 nucleotides line up with TRBD2. After removal of 4 bases from V and 7 bases from J, the junction contained 7 bases not matched to a gene. Germline V gene data show CDR1 as SGHRS and CDR2 as YFSETQ. This CDR3 contains 15 residues. In DNA, the CDR3 is TGCGCCAGCAGCCCGGGGACTAGCGCAGGCGGGGAGCTGTTTTTT. Encoded protein: CASSPGTSAGGELFF.

This clone came up once. This CDR3 reads CASTIQGNEQFF. The CDR3 bases are TGCGCCAGCACCATCCAGGGGAATGAGCAGTTCTTC. This rearrangement joins TRBV5-1 to TRBJ2-1; D is perhaps TRBD1 (6 bases). Germline loops: CDR1 SGHRS, CDR2 YFSETQ. This CDR3 has 12 residues. Trimming took off 6 bases at V and 7 bases at J, with 11 bases between the two ends.

The chain is built from TRBV7-2 and TRBJ1-1; a possible D gene is TRBD1 (5 bases). Trimming removed 1 base at V and 1 base at J, with 10 bases between. The CDR3 sequence is 15 residues long. Per germline, CDR1 SGHTA and CDR2 FQGNSA. The CDR3 protein is CASSLGGRGNTEAFF. For the CDR3, the DNA is TGTGCCAGCAGCTTAGGGGGTAGGGGGAACACTGAAGCTTTCTTT.